One sample yielded the 6 T cell receptor beta chains listed below, sequenced in a study of T cells in localized non-small cell lung cancer. The protocol was immunoSEQ multiplex PCR, while the TCRdb copy is restricted to in-frame clones and leaves out a portion. The data contain some 1,700 clones, 25% to 30% of them singletons. Sequenced material: normal lung tissue next to the tumor, taken before any cancer treatment. These receptors were collected from an older female donor with stage I lung adenocarcinoma.

J is TRBJ2-3 and V is TRBV28, with TRBD2 identical over 8 bases. This CDR3 is built from 15 residues. The ends lost 4 bases at V and 1 base at J; junction bases unmatched: 4. Germline V gene sequence: CDR1 MDHEN, CDR2 SYDVKM. The CDR3 DNA sequence: TGTGCCAGCAGTTCCCCGGGAGGGCGCACAGATACGCAGTATTTT. It is translated as CASSSPGGRTDTQYF.

By sample fraction, this clone is medium-sized. V usage is TRBV9 and J usage is TRBJ1-3; tentatively, D is TRBD1 (5 bases). The CDR3 contains 13 residues. Per the germline V gene, CDR1 is SGDLS and CDR2 is YYNGEE. The V end lost 3 bases, the J end lost 4 bases, and 8 bases lay between the germline ends. CDR3 nucleotides: TGTGCCAGCAGCGGCGCAGGGGGAAACACCATATATTTT. Translated: CASSGAGGNTIYF. Full variable domain (outside the CDR3, taken from reference TRBV9 and TRBJ1-3): DSGVTQTPKHLITATGQRVTLRCSPRSGDLSVYWYQQSLDQGLQFLIQYYNGEERAKGNILERFSAQQFPDLHSELNLSSLELGDSALYFCASSGAGGNTIYFGEGSWLTVV.

The CDR3 spells CATSSRTGEADTQYF. Written as DNA, the CDR3 is TGTGCCACCAGCTCCCGGACAGGGGAGGCAGATACGCAGTATTTT. The J gene is TRBJ2-3, the V gene TRBV15; 9 bases map to TRBD1. This CDR3 has 15 amino acids. After removal of 5 bases from V and 4 bases from J, the junction contained 7 bases not matched to a gene. The V gene's germline CDR1 is LNHNV and CDR2 YYDKDF (reference sequence).

This clone was seen a handful of times. V gene TRBV18 combines with J gene TRBJ2-5, with 7 bases fitting TRBD2. Germline V gene lookup returns CDR1 KGHSH and CDR2 LQKENI. J lost 6 bases, V lost 4 bases, and 5 bases had no gene match. The CDR3 length is 13 residues. The CDR3 nucleotides are TGTGCCAGCTCACTCGGCGGGGGACAGACCCAGTACTTC. Residues: CASSLGGGQTQYF. The variable domain in full, with the rest retrieved from reference TRBV18 and TRBJ2-5, is NAGVMQNPRHLVRRRGQEARLRCSPMKGHSHVYWYRQLPEEGLKFMVYLQKENIIDESGMPKERFSAEFPKEGPSILRIQQVVRGDSAAYFCASSLGGGQTQYFGPGTRLLVL.

V is TRBV19 and J is TRBJ1-1; possible D gene TRBD1, 5 bases. Germline values: CDR1 LNHDA, CDR2 SQIVND (reference sequence). CDR3 length: 15 residues. The germline V and J ends were trimmed by 2 bases and 8 bases, with 18 bases remaining between them. DNA for the CDR3: TGTGCCAGTAGTATACTGCTCGGGGGACCCAAAGAAGCTTTCTTT. It encodes CASSILLGGPKEAFF.

This clone was recorded a few times. As DNA, the CDR3 is TGTGCCAGCAGTTATACGCGGACATCTAGCTCCTACGAGCAGTACTTC. Translated: CASSYTRTSSSYEQYF. The chain couples TRBV6-8 to TRBJ2-7; D perhaps matches TRBD1 (5 bases). V lost 3 bases and J lost 0, with 15 bases in between. This CDR3 has 16 residues. Looked up from germline, CDR1 is MNHGY and CDR2 is SAAAGT.